The 32 T cell receptor beta chains below all came from one sample that was sequenced in a study of OX40 agonist ivuxolimab in advanced cancers. The repertoire was sequenced with immunoSEQ multiplex PCR; TCRdb's copy has only in-frame clones and lacks some. The data contain tens of thousands of clones, approximately 90% of them singletons. The sample consisted of CD4+ or CD8+ T cells sorted from blood, taken in a trial of the OX40 agonist ivuxolimab. The receptors derive from an adult with an advanced solid tumor such as melanoma, head and neck, liver or kidney cancer.

The table lists this clone with a count of one. This chain links TRBV15 with TRBJ1-4; D uncertain. This CDR3 spans 12 amino acids. CDR1 and CDR2 (germline): LNHNV, YYDKDF (reference sequence). V lost 8 bases and J 8 bases, leaving 12 bases between the germline ends. This CDR3 reads CATGEIGEKLFF. The CDR3, as DNA: TGTGCCACCGGAGAGATAGGCGAAAAACTGTTTTTT.

This chain connects TRBV4-3 to TRBJ2-1, with no clear D. Germline V lookup: CDR1 LGHNA, CDR2 YSLEER. V lost 0 bases and J lost 3, with 12 bases in between. The CDR3 loop spans 16 amino acids. CDR3 loop: CASSQDDRTIYNEQFF. The CDR3, as DNA: TGCGCCAGCAGCCAAGATGATCGTACCATCTACAATGAGCAGTTCTTC.

V and J are TRBV5-6 and TRBJ2-7, with D maybe TRBD1 (5 bases). The CDR3 has 11 amino acids. Germline values: CDR1 SGHDT, CDR2 YYEEEE. Trimming shortened V by 7 bases and J by 6 bases, and 11 bases separated the two germline ends. The CDR3: CASSQGFEQYF. CDR3 DNA: TGTGCCAGCTCTCAGGGATTCGAGCAGTACTTC.

The chain recombines TRBV28 with TRBJ2-7, with unresolved D. The germline V gene has CDR1 MDHEN and CDR2 SYDVKM. The germline V and J ends were trimmed by 6 bases and 1 base, with 7 bases remaining between them. The CDR3 has 12 residues. The CDR3 region has the DNA TGTGCCAGCAGACCAGAATCCTACGAGCAGTACTTC. This gives the protein CASRPESYEQYF. Together with reference TRBV28 and TRBJ2-7, the CDR3 gives the full variable domain: DVKVTQSSRYLVKRTGEKVFLECVQDMDHENMFWYRQDPGLGLRLIYFSYDVKMKEKGDIPEGYSVSREKKERFSLILESASTNQTSMYLCASRPESYEQYFGPGTRLTVT.

This clone was counted a single time. The chain links TRBV30 to TRBJ2-7; either TRBD1 or TRBD2 may fit D (7 bases each). V lost 5 bases to trimming and J lost 6 bases, with 14 bases between them. This CDR3 is 12 amino acids long. In germline, CDR1 is GTSNPN, CDR2 SVGIG (reference sequence). The CDR3 DNA sequence: TGTGCCTGGGGGAGGGGGCGGGGCGAGCAGTACTTC. Translation gives CAWGRGRGEQYF.

This clone was counted between two and nine times. The V gene is TRBV2, the J gene TRBJ1-6; a possible D gene is TRBD1 (5 bases). The CDR3 runs to 14 residues. Trimming took 3 bases from V and 5 from J, leaving 8 bases between them. CDR1 and CDR2 from the germline V gene are SNHLY and FYNNEI. CDR3 region: CASSDLGDNSPLHF. The CDR3, as DNA: TGTGCCAGCAGTGATCTGGGGGATAATTCACCCCTCCACTTT.

The chain recombines TRBV29-1 with TRBJ2-2, with a tentative D call TRBD2 (5 bases). The length of the CDR3 is 13 residues. Germline CDR1 is SQVTM and CDR2 is ANQGSEA. The V end was cut by 7 bases, the J end by 5 bases, with 14 bases between. The CDR3 DNA reads TGCAGCGGGGCCGCCGGGGATACCGGGGAGCTGTTTTTT. Its protein is CSGAAGDTGELFF.

The chain links TRBV29-1 to TRBJ2-3; D is unresolved. The CDR3 covers 10 residues. Looked up from germline, CDR1 is SQVTM and CDR2 is ANQGSEA. V was cut by 6 bases and J by 5 bases, with 6 bases left in between. Here the CDR3 DNA reads TGCAGCGTCGCTGAAGATACGCAGTATTTT. This translates into CSVAEDTQYF.

The chain couples TRBV14 to TRBJ2-7; tentative D call: TRBD1 (6 bases). The CDR3 totals 14 residues. Germline values: CDR1 SGHDN, CDR2 FVKESK. V was clipped by 5 bases and J by 1 base, with 12 bases between them. CDR3 region: CASSLAGQSYEQYF. The DNA for the CDR3 is TGTGCCAGCAGCTTAGCCGGACAGTCCTACGAGCAGTACTTC.

The chain carries TRBV10-3 and TRBJ1-2, with 8 bases identical to TRBD1. J gave up 0 bases and V 0 bases, and 6 bases lay outside the gene matches. Germline V lookup: CDR1 ENHRY, CDR2 SYGVKD. The CDR3 length is 17 residues. Here the CDR3 reads CAISESGRGHANYGYTF. In DNA, the CDR3 is TGTGCCATCAGTGAGTCGGGCAGGGGGCACGCTAACTATGGCTACACCTTC.

This clone was seen just once. Here the CDR3 DNA reads TGTGCCAGCAGTCCAGGGGGGCGATATTATAATTCACCCCTCCACTTT. It is translated as CASSPGGRYYNSPLHF. V usage is TRBV28 and J usage is TRBJ1-6; TRBD1 matches at 7 bases. CDR1 MDHEN and CDR2 SYDVKM come from the germline V gene. The CDR3 totals 16 residues. The trim removed 5 bases at V and 4 bases at J, leaving 8 bases unmatched.

J is TRBJ1-6 and V is TRBV9, with 7 nucleotides matching TRBD1. Germline assignment: CDR1 SGDLS and CDR2 YYNGEE. V lost 0 bases and J lost 8; bases outside the gene matches: 8. This CDR3 is built from 16 residues. The CDR3 nucleotides read TGTGCCAGCAGCGTAGGGACAGGTGACACGTATTCACCCCTCCACTTT. Translating gives CASSVGTGDTYSPLHF.

The rearrangement uses TRBV7-8 and TRBJ2-7; 7 nucleotides line up with TRBD2. Germline V gene lookup returns CDR1 SGHVS and CDR2 FQNEAQ. This CDR3 has 15 amino acids. V lost 5 bases, J lost 2 bases, and 9 bases stayed unmatched. CDR3 coding DNA: TGTGCCAGCAGCCACGGACTAGTCGACGCCTACGAGCAGTACTTC. Translated: CASSHGLVDAYEQYF.

This rearrangement joins TRBV5-1 to TRBJ2-5; D ambiguous. Looked up from germline, CDR1 is SGHRS and CDR2 is YFSETQ. Trimming took off 0 bases at V and 4 bases at J, with 10 bases between the two ends. The CDR3 consists of 14 residues. CDR3 sequence: CASSLEFGLETQYF. The CDR3 bases are TGCGCCAGCAGCTTGGAATTCGGGCTAGAGACCCAGTACTTC.

The chain couples TRBV19 to TRBJ2-1; tentatively, D is TRBD1 (6 bases). This CDR3 region has 14 residues. The V gene lost 8 bases and the J gene lost 7 bases, with 18 bases spanning the gap. Germline values: CDR1 LNHDA, CDR2 SQIVND (reference sequence). CDR3 coding DNA: TGTGCCAGTGGAGAGGGGGACAATAGTAATGAGCAGTTCTTC. As protein: CASGEGDNSNEQFF.

This clone was seen only once. The chain uses TRBV15 and TRBJ2-2, with a tentative D call TRBD1 (5 bases). CDR1 and CDR2 (germline): LNHNV, YYDKDF (reference sequence). There are 14 residues in the CDR3. V dropped 0 bases and J dropped 3 bases, with 5 bases sitting between them. CDR3 loop: CATSREGDTGELFF. CDR3 DNA: TGTGCCACCAGCAGAGAAGGGGACACCGGGGAGCTGTTTTTT.

The chain uses TRBV6-1 and TRBJ2-3; maybe TRBD2 (6 bases). Germline-derived CDR1 and CDR2 are MNHNS and SASEGT. CDR3 length equals 16 residues. V shed 2 bases and J shed 3 bases, with 15 bases lying between them. Here the CDR3 reads CASSELPIGGTDTQYF. CDR3 in DNA: TGTGCCAGCAGTGAATTGCCCATCGGGGGTACAGATACGCAGTATTTT.

The chain combines TRBV7-6 with TRBJ1-4; TRBD1 is a possible D gene (6 bases). V lost 5 bases and J 8 bases, leaving 18 bases between the germline ends. The CDR3 sequence is 15 residues long. Per the germline V gene, CDR1 is SGHVS and CDR2 is FNYEAQ. DNA of the CDR3: TGTGCCAGCAGCGGGGGGGGCAGGGATAGAGAAAAACTGTTTTTT. Its translation: CASSGGGRDREKLFF.

This chain uses TRBV28 with TRBJ2-7; 7 bases agree with TRBD1. CDR3 length: 14 residues. The germline V gene encodes CDR1 MDHEN and CDR2 SYDVKM. J gave up 2 bases and V 6 bases, and 7 bases lay outside the gene matches. The CDR3 bases are TGTGCCAGCAGCCCAACCGGGACAGCCTACGAGCAGTACTTC. Its translation is CASSPTGTAYEQYF.

The genes are TRBV19 and TRBJ1-6; the D gene is possibly TRBD1 (5 bases). The CDR3 contains 16 residues. Trimming removed 0 bases from V and 7 bases from J, with 13 bases in between. The germline V gene has CDR1 LNHDA and CDR2 SQIVND (reference sequence). The CDR3: CASSIESGTFNSPLHF. In DNA, the CDR3 is TGTGCCAGTAGTATAGAATCCGGGACCTTCAATTCACCCCTCCACTTT.

The chain has TRBV30 and TRBJ2-1, with 10 bases aligning to TRBD2. The CDR3 spans 14 residues. V gave up 4 bases and J gave up 7 bases; unmatched junction bases: 7. Germline CDR1 reads GTSNPN; CDR2 reads SVGIG (reference sequence). The CDR3 DNA follows: TGTGCCTGGACGCCACTAGCGGGGATGAATGAGCAGTTCTTC. Translated: CAWTPLAGMNEQFF. The full variable domain, its missing parts supplied by reference TRBV30 and TRBJ2-1, is SQTIHQWPATLVQPVGSPLSLECTVEGTSNPNLYWYRQAAGRGLQLLFYSVGIGQISSEVPQNLSASRPQDRQFILSSKKLLLSDSGFYLCAWTPLAGMNEQFFGPGTRLTVL.

This clone was seen just once. CDR3 in DNA: TGTGCCAGCAAAAACCGGGGACAGGGGTCCGAGCAGTACTTC. Protein: CASKNRGQGSEQYF. The chain recombines TRBV5-4 with TRBJ2-7; 10 positions match TRBD1. V dropped 6 bases and J dropped 6; count of bases not matched to a gene: 9. Germline V lookup: CDR1 SGHNT, CDR2 YYREEE (reference sequence). The CDR3 is 14 amino acids.

The chain employs TRBV7-3 and TRBJ2-5; either TRBD1 or TRBD2 may supply D (7 bases each). The length of the CDR3 is 15 residues. V was trimmed by 6 bases and J by 2 bases, leaving 16 bases between them. Germline V gene sequence: CDR1 SGHTA, CDR2 FQGTGA. CDR3 sequence reads: CASSYHQGGQETQYF. The CDR3 DNA reads TGTGCCAGCAGTTATCACCAGGGGGGGCAAGAGACCCAGTACTTC.

This chain uses TRBV15 with TRBJ2-7; 8 nucleotides match TRBD1. Losses at the gene ends were 4 bases for V and 1 base for J; bases not matched to a gene: 6. Germline CDR1 reads LNHNV; CDR2 reads YYDKDF (reference sequence). The CDR3 totals 15 residues. CDR3 nucleotides: TGTGCCACCAGCATCCGGACAGGGTGGTCCTACGAGCAGTACTTC. Protein: CATSIRTGWSYEQYF.

This clone was counted a single time. V gene TRBV2 combines with J gene TRBJ1-6; weak D call: TRBD1 (5 bases). Trimming left V 10 bases short and J 0 bases short, with 13 bases between. Germline V gene data show CDR1 as SNHLY and CDR2 as FYNNEI. The CDR3 is 15 amino acids. The CDR3 here is CAIQERSSYNSPLHF. The DNA for the CDR3 is TGTGCCATACAGGAACGCAGCTCCTATAATTCACCCCTCCACTTT.

The CDR3 DNA is TGTGCCAGCAGCCCGGGGGGGACAGGGGGCCTCAATCAGCCCCAGCATTTT. Its protein product is CASSPGGTGGLNQPQHF. The V and J genes are TRBV11-2 and TRBJ1-5, with 12 bases matching TRBD1. The CDR3 totals 17 residues. With V trimmed by 5 bases and J by 3 bases, 8 bases remained unmatched. Germline assignment: CDR1 SGHAT and CDR2 FQNNGV.

CDR3 in amino acids: CSVVGETQYF. The DNA for the CDR3 is TGCAGCGTTGTGGGAGAGACCCAGTACTTC. V gene TRBV29-1 combines with J gene TRBJ2-5, with D unclear. Deletions cut 4 bases from V and 4 bases from J, with 4 bases between. The CDR3 contains 10 residues. Germline V gene data show CDR1 as SQVTM and CDR2 as ANQGSEA.

V gene TRBV13 combines with J gene TRBJ2-1, with D perhaps TRBD1 (5 bases). From germline, CDR1 is PRHDT and CDR2 FYEKMQ (reference sequence). The CDR3 is 13 residues long. V was shortened by 0 bases and J by 7 bases, with 7 bases between the two germline ends. The CDR3 coding sequence is TGTGCCAGCAGCTTAGGACAGGCTAATGAGCAGTTCTTC. Translating it yields CASSLGQANEQFF.

The V call is TRBV2, the J call TRBJ2-5; TRBD1 aligns across 9 bases. There are 16 residues in the CDR3. The ends lost 2 bases at V and 5 bases at J; junction bases unmatched: 9. Per germline, CDR1 SNHLY and CDR2 FYNNEI. For the CDR3, the DNA is TGTGCCAGCAGTGAAAGGGGACAGGGAGGAGCGGAGACCCAGTACTTC. Its translation is CASSERGQGGAETQYF.

This sequence joins TRBV15 and TRBJ2-7; no clear D. The V end lost 3 bases, the J end lost 6 bases, and 15 bases lay between the germline ends. Germline V gene sequence: CDR1 LNHNV, CDR2 YYDKDF (reference sequence). This CDR3 comprises 14 residues. CDR3 protein: CATSRDRTAREQYF. CDR3 DNA sequence: TGTGCCACCAGCAGGGACCGAACAGCCCGCGAGCAGTACTTC.

This sequence joins TRBV4-1 and TRBJ1-4; TRBD1 agrees at 10 bases. Trimming removed 4 bases from V and 14 bases from J; junction bases left unmatched: 16. The CDR3 runs to 16 residues. Germline CDR1 MGHRA, CDR2 YSYEKL. The CDR3 region is CASSLTGTGVLVNLFF. DNA for the CDR3: TGCGCCAGCAGCCTGACCGGGACAGGGGTGTTAGTTAATCTGTTTTTT.

The genes are TRBV5-8 and TRBJ2-7; D uncertain. V was pared by 4 bases and J by 10 bases, with 12 bases between. Germline assignment: CDR1 SGHTS and CDR2 YDEGEE. This CDR3 region has 11 residues. This CDR3 reads CASSPYGQQYF. In nucleotides, the CDR3 is TGTGCCAGCAGCCCTTACGGCCAACAGTACTTC.